One sample yielded the 9 T cell receptor beta chains listed below, sequenced in a study of technical replicates of blood from a handful of donors. Here immunoSEQ multiplex PCR was the method, and the copy in TCRdb shows in-frame clones only, minus some. The sample records roughly 79,000 clones, around 91% being singletons. Sequences were obtained from T cells isolated from PBMCs. Receptors were obtained from a human donor in good health. Some clones in this sample may be carry-over from other donors' samples.

The DNA for the CDR3 is TGTGCCAGCCGACTAGGGAACACTGAAGCTTTCTTT. This encodes CASRLGNTEAFF. The J gene is TRBJ1-1, the V gene TRBV6-1; D gene ambiguous. The CDR3 spans 12 residues. V was trimmed by 8 bases and J by 1 base, leaving 8 bases between them. The germline V gene encodes CDR1 MNHNS and CDR2 SASEGT.

The chain carries TRBV27 and TRBJ2-5; D might be TRBD2 (6 bases). V gave up 5 bases and J gave up 7 bases, with 20 bases separating them. The germline V gene encodes CDR1 MNHEY and CDR2 SMNVEV (reference sequence). This CDR3 is built from 15 residues. CDR3 sequence: CASSQGDLPSGTQYF. The DNA of the CDR3 is TGTGCCAGCAGTCAAGGGGACTTACCCAGCGGGACCCAGTACTTC.

This clone was observed a single time. V usage is TRBV9 and J usage is TRBJ2-5; 11 bases map to TRBD2. The CDR3 spans 15 residues. The V and J ends lost 4 bases and 4 bases, in that order; junction bases with no gene match: 6. CDR1 and CDR2 from the germline V gene are SGDLS and YYNGEE. The CDR3 region is CASSNSGGAIETQYF. In nucleotides, the CDR3 is TGTGCCAGCAGCAATAGCGGGGGGGCCATAGAGACCCAGTACTTC.

The chain joins TRBV6-1 to TRBJ1-5, with TRBD1 identical over 9 bases. With 4 bases clipped from V and 6 bases from J, the junction kept 1 base outside the gene matches. Per germline, CDR1 MNHNS and CDR2 SASEGT. The CDR3 sequence is 13 residues long. DNA of the CDR3: TGTGCCAGCAGTGGGGACAGGGCTCAGCCCCAGCATTTT. It is translated as CASSGDRAQPQHF.

The V and J genes are TRBV4-1 and TRBJ2-3; 8 bases are shared with TRBD2. The V segment lost 0 bases and the J segment 4 bases; nucleotides outside the gene matches: 3. The CDR3 runs to 15 residues. CDR1 is MGHRA and CDR2 is YSYEKL in the germline V gene. This CDR3 is CASSQEAGDADTQYF. CDR3 coding DNA: TGCGCCAGCAGCCAAGAAGCGGGGGATGCAGATACGCAGTATTTT.

The chain recombines TRBV5-1 with TRBJ2-5; D is uncertain. Germline V gives CDR1 SGHRS, CDR2 YFSETQ. This CDR3 comprises 14 residues. Trimming shortened V by 0 bases and J by 3 bases, and 9 bases separated the two germline ends. CDR3 nucleotide sequence: TGCGCCAGCAGCTTGGAAACTTCGGAAGAGACCCAGTACTTC. Its protein product is CASSLETSEETQYF.

The chain couples TRBV2 to TRBJ1-4, with 9 bases matching TRBD1. The V segment lost 0 bases and the J segment 5 bases; nucleotides outside the gene matches: 7. The CDR3 is made up of 17 amino acids. Germline V gives CDR1 SNHLY, CDR2 FYNNEI. For the CDR3, the DNA is TGTGCCAGCAGTGAAGCAAGAGGGACAGGGCTGAATGAAAAACTGTTTTTT. This codes for CASSEARGTGLNEKLFF.

This rearrangement joins TRBV5-1 to TRBJ1-2; D remains unclear. The CDR3 sequence is 14 residues long. Trimming cost V 2 bases and J 5 bases, with 13 bases left between them. Germline CDR1 and CDR2: SGHRS and YFSETQ. The CDR3 region has the DNA TGCGCCAGCAGCTTATCAGCCCGGGAGTATGGCTACACCTTC. Translating it yields CASSLSAREYGYTF.

The chain couples TRBV29-1 to TRBJ2-1, with 7 bases identical to TRBD2. The CDR3 runs 13 residues. V was pared by 6 bases and J by 4 bases, with 6 bases of the junction left unmatched. Germline-derived CDR1 and CDR2 are SQVTM and ANQGSEA. The chain's CDR3 is CSVLGGEYNEQFF. CDR3 bases: TGCAGCGTACTGGGGGGGGAGTACAATGAGCAGTTCTTC.